The clone carrying this TCR beta chain showed up just once. Its antigen is unknown. These data come from a study of shared clonotypes between healthy human individuals. Turning to the study itself: The study used three CD4 naive, three CD4 memory, two CD8 naive and one CD8 memory plate per donor. Study-wide results and limits: What naive subsets generally showed was a larger estimated richness than memory subsets showed. Naive CD4 clonotypes were shared across a handful of donors at 4.5% to 6.5%.

Sequencing used immunoSEQ multiplex PCR; TCRdb keeps in-frame clones, though not all of them. The sample contains around 1 million clones, approximately 80% of which appear only once. Trimming pared 8 bases from V and 5 bases from J, leaving 19 bases between. CDR3 length equals 15 residues. Sample: memory CD4+ T cells sorted from blood. Subset here: CD45RA-negative fraction. J is TRBJ2-1 and V is TRBV23-1, with no clear D. TRBV23-1 is an open reading frame, and its role is uncertain. The clonotype was recovered from a young man in good health. The DNA for the CDR3 is TGCGCCAGCTCCCCGAGCCTCCTTTGCAACAATGAGCAGTTCTTC. This sequence encodes CASSPSLLCNNEQFF.